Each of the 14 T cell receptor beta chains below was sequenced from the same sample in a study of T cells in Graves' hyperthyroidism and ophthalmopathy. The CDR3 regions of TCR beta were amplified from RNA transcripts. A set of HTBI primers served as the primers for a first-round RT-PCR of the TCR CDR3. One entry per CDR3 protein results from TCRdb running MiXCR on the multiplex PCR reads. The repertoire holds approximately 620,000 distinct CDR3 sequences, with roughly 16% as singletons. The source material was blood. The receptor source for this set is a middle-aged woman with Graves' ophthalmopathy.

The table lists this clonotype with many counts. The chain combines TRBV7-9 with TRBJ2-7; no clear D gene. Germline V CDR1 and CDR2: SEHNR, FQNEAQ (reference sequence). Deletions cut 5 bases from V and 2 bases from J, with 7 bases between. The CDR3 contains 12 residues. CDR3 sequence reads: CASSQDAYEQYF. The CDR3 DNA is TGTGCCAGCAGCCAGGATGCCTACGAGCAGTACTTC.

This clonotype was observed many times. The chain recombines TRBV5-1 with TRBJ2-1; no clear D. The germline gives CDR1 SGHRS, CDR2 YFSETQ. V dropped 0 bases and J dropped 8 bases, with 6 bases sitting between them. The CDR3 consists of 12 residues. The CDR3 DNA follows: TGCGCCAGCAGCTTGGCCGTAGATGAGCAGTTCTTC. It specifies CASSLAVDEQFF.

The CDR3 is CASESGGAYEQYF. CDR3 nucleotide sequence: TGTGCCAGCGAGAGCGGGGGGGCCTACGAGCAGTACTTC. The chain joins TRBV7-2 to TRBJ2-7; 10 bases match TRBD2. This CDR3 is 13 amino acids long. CDR1 and CDR2 (germline): SGHTA, FQGNSA. Trimming at V came to 8 bases and at J to 2 bases, leaving 3 bases not matched to a gene. The variable domain in full, completed from reference TRBV7-2 and TRBJ2-7, reads GAGVSQSPSNKVTEKGKDVELRCDPISGHTALYWYRQSLGQGLEFLIYFQGNSAPDKSGLPSDRFSAERTGGSVSTLTIQRTQQEDSAVYLCASESGGAYEQYFGPGTRLTVT.

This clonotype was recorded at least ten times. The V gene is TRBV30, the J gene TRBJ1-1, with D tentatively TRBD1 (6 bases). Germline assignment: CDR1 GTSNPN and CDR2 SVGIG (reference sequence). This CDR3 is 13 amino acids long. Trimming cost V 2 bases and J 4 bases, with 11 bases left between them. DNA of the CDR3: TGTGCCTGGAGTCGGGGGGCGGGCACTGAAGCTTTCTTT. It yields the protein CAWSRGAGTEAFF.

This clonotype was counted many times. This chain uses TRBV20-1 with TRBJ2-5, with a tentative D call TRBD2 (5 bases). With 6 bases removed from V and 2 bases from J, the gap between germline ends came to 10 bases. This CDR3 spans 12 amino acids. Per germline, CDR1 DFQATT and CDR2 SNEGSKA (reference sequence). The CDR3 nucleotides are TGCAGTGCCCGACGGGAACAAGAGACCCAGTACTTC. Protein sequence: CSARREQETQYF.

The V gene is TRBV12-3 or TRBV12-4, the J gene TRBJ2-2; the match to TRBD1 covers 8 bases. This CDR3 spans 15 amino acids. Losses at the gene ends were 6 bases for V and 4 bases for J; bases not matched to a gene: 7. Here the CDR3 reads CASSLTGAFTGELFF. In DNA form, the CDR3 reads TGTGCCAGCAGCCTGACAGGGGCCTTCACCGGGGAGCTGTTTTTT.

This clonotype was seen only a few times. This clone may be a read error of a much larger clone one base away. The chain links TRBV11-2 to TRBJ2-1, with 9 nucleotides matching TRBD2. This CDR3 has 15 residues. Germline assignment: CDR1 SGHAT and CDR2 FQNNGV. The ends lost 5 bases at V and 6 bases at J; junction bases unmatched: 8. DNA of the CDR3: TGTGCCAGCAGCCACCGAGCGGGGGGAGCCAATGAGCAGTTCTTC. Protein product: CASSHRAGGANEQFF.

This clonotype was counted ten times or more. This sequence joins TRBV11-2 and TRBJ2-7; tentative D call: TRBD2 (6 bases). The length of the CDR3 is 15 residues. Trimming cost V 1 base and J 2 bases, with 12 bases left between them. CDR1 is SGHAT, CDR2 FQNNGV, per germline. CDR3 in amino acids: CASSLAPGEPYEQYF. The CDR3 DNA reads TGTGCCAGCAGCTTAGCGCCGGGGGAACCCTACGAGCAGTACTTC.

CDR3: CATSDPVAGRETQYF. In nucleotides, the CDR3 is TGTGCCACCAGTGATCCGGTGGCGGGAAGGGAGACCCAGTACTTC. The rearrangement links TRBV24-1 to TRBJ2-5; a weak D match, TRBD2 (6 bases). The length of the CDR3 is 15 residues. Germline V gene data show CDR1 as KGHDR and CDR2 as SFDVKD. Trimming removed 3 bases at V and 5 bases at J, with 15 bases between.

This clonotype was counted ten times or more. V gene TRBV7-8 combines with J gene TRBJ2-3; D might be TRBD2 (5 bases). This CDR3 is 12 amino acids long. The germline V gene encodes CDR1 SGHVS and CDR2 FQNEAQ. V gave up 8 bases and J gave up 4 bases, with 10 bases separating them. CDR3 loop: CASAYGADTQYF. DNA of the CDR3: TGTGCCAGCGCCTACGGGGCAGATACGCAGTATTTT.

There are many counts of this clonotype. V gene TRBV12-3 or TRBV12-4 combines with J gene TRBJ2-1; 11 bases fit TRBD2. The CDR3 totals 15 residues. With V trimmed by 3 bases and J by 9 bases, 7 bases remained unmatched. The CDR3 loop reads CASSLVTSGSGEQFF. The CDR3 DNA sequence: TGTGCCAGCAGTTTGGTTACTAGCGGGAGTGGTGAGCAGTTCTTC.

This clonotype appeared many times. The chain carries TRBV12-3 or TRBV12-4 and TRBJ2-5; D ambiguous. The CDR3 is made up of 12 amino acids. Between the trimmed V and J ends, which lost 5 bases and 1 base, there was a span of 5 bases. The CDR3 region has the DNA TGTGCCAGCAGTCCCATCCAAGAGACCCAGTACTTC. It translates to CASSPIQETQYF.

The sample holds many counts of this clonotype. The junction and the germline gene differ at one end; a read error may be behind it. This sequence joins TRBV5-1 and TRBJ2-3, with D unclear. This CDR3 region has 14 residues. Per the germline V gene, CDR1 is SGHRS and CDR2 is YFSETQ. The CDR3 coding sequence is TGTGCCAGCAGCTTAGGATCCTCCACAGATACGCAGTATTTT. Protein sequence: CASSLGSSTDTQYF.

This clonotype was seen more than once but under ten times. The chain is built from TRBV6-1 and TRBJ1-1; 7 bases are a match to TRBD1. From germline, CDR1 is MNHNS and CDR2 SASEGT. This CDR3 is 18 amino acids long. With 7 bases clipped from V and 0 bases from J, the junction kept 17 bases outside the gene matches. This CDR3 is CASKRGGGRGVVNTEAFF. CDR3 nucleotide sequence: TGTGCCAGCAAGCGAGGAGGGGGCAGGGGAGTGGTGAACACTGAAGCTTTCTTT.